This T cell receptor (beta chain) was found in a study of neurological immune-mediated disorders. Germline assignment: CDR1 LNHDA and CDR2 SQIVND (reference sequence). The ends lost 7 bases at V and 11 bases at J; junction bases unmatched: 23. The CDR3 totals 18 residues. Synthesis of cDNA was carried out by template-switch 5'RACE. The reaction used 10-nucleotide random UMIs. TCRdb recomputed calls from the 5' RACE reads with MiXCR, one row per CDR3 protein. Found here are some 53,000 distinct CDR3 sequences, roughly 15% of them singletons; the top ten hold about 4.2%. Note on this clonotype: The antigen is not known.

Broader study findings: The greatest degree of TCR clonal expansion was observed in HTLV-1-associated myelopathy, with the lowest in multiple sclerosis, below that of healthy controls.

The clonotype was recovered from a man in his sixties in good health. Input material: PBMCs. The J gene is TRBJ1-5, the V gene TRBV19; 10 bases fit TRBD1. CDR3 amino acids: CASMDGGFGTGAPWAQHF. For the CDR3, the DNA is TGTGCCAGTATGGATGGAGGTTTCGGGACAGGGGCCCCGTGGGCCCAGCATTTT.